Only one count was recorded for the clone carrying this T cell receptor (beta chain). Its antigen is not known. The sample is drawn from a study of cytomegalovirus exposure and HLA in healthy donors. Study outcomes and limitations: Some V segments could not be told apart, so they were left out, TRBV6-2 and TRBV6-3 among them. A later analysis showed TCR association rates differing by HLA locus, peaking at DRB1 and lowest at HLA-C.

In the PCR, 60 Vbeta and 13 Jbeta primers were used. Some clones are missing from TCRdb's copy, which holds only in-frame ones; the method was immunoSEQ multiplex PCR. This sample has roughly 100,000 clones, with roughly 66% found just once. This CDR3 spans 13 amino acids. CDR1 and CDR2 (germline): MRHNA, SNTAGT. J gave up 7 bases and V 5 bases, and 8 bases lay outside the gene matches. The source is a woman aged 50 to 60 in good health and CMV-seronegative. This sequence joins TRBV6-4 and TRBJ2-7, with 7 bases aligning to TRBD1. The material sequenced was PBMCs. The CDR3 nucleotides are TGTGCCAGCAGTCGAACAGGGGACGAGGAGCAGTACTTC. This translates into CASSRTGDEEQYF.